One and the same sample provided the 26 T cell receptor beta chains below, sequenced in a study of blood T cell repertoires in COVID-19. The data were produced by immunoSEQ multiplex PCR, yet TCRdb's version contains in-frame clones alone and is incomplete. The sample contains roughly 280,000 clones, around 93% of which appear only once. The sequenced sample was PBMCs or T cells enriched from blood (not recorded which). Receptors originate from a man between 40 and 49 years old who had been exposed to COVID-19.

The V call is TRBV27, the J call TRBJ2-7; D is possibly TRBD2 (6 bases). Germline assignment: CDR1 MNHEY and CDR2 SMNVEV (reference sequence). This CDR3 has 16 residues. V was clipped by 4 bases and J by 0 bases, with 16 bases between them. CDR3 bases: TGTGCCAGCAGTTCTAGGACTACTCTAGGCTCCTACGAGCAGTACTTC. The encoded protein is CASSSRTTLGSYEQYF.

The chain employs TRBV4-2 and TRBJ1-6, with D perhaps TRBD1 (5 bases). The CDR3 is made up of 16 amino acids. The V gene lost 4 bases and the J gene lost 5 bases, with 15 bases spanning the gap. Germline lookup yields CDR1 LGHNA and CDR2 YNFKEQ. The CDR3 reads CASSRVEGRDNSPLHF. CDR3 coding DNA: TGTGCCAGCAGCCGGGTCGAAGGCAGGGATAATTCACCCCTCCACTTT.

Remarks on this clone: Distinct nucleotide sequences in the sample also encode this CDR3. The rearrangement joins TRBV5-1 to TRBJ1-6, with D unclear. CDR3 length equals 14 residues. Germline loops: CDR1 SGHRS, CDR2 YFSETQ. Deletions cut 0 bases from V and 7 bases from J, with 8 bases between. Here the CDR3 reads CASSLEVGNSPLHF. DNA of the CDR3: TGCGCCAGCAGCTTGGAAGTGGGCAATTCACCCCTCCACTTT. The whole variable domain, remainder taken from reference TRBV5-1 and TRBJ1-6, is KAGVTQTPRYLIKTRGQQVTLSCSPISGHRSVSWYQQTPGQGLQFLFEYFSETQRNKGNFPGRFSGRQFSNSRSEMNVSTLELGDSALYLCASSLEVGNSPLHFGNGTRLTVT.

V gene TRBV5-1 combines with J gene TRBJ1-2; TRBD1 aligns across 12 bases. This CDR3 is built from 15 residues. The V gene end was trimmed by 4 bases and the J gene end by 6 bases; junction bases not matched to a gene: 7. Germline V gives CDR1 SGHRS, CDR2 YFSETQ. CDR3: CASSLRGTGGNGYTF. The CDR3 DNA reads as TGCGCCAGCAGCCTAAGGGGGACAGGGGGCAATGGCTACACCTTC.

The table lists this clone with a count of one. A junction end diverges from the germline sequence, so it may reflect a read error. V gene TRBV4-1 combines with J gene TRBJ1-2; weak D call: TRBD1 (6 bases). The CDR3 consists of 11 residues. CDR1 and CDR2 (germline): MGHRA, YSYEKL. The CDR3 DNA reads TGCGCCAGCAGCCATTCTCAGGGGTTCAACTTC. Its translation is CASSHSQGFNF.

This rearrangement joins TRBV28 to TRBJ1-5; D possibly corresponds to TRBD1 (5 bases). Germline V gene data show CDR1 as MDHEN and CDR2 as SYDVKM. CDR3 size: 16 residues. Between the trimmed V and J ends, which lost 3 bases and 6 bases, there was a span of 18 bases. The CDR3 region has the DNA TGTGCCAGCAGTTTTTTGTCCAGGGTATTAAGTCAGCCCCAGCATTTT. Its translation is CASSFLSRVLSQPQHF.

The V and J genes are TRBV29-1 and TRBJ1-1; D uncertain. This CDR3 is 13 amino acids long. Trimming removed 8 bases at V and 4 bases at J, with 17 bases between. The germline gives CDR1 SQVTM, CDR2 ANQGSEA. DNA of the CDR3: TGCAGCATCCGACGGGCGGGTATCACTGAAGCTTTCTTT. Translated, it gives CSIRRAGITEAFF.

The chain employs TRBV28 and TRBJ1-2; 12 nucleotides agree with TRBD1. The V gene's germline CDR1 is MDHEN and CDR2 SYDVKM. The CDR3 contains 16 residues. With V trimmed by 2 bases and J by 3 bases, 4 bases remained unmatched. CDR3 sequence reads: CASSLAGQGADYGYTF. The CDR3 DNA sequence: TGTGCCAGCAGTTTAGCGGGACAGGGGGCGGACTATGGCTACACCTTC.

Concerning this clone: Other DNA sequences in this sample translate to the same CDR3. CDR3 DNA: TGTGCCAGCAGGACCGGGACAGGGGACTATGGCTACACCTTC. It translates to CASRTGTGDYGYTF. The chain is built from TRBV27 and TRBJ1-2, with 10 bases aligning to TRBD1. The CDR3 totals 14 residues. The germline gives CDR1 MNHEY, CDR2 SMNVEV (reference sequence). V dropped 6 bases and J dropped 3; count of bases not matched to a gene: 4.

The V gene is TRBV12-3 or TRBV12-4, the J gene TRBJ1-5; a possible D gene is TRBD1 (5 bases). Trimming took off 6 bases at V and 7 bases at J, with 13 bases between the two ends. CDR3 size: 13 residues. CDR3 region: CASSATGRQPQHF. The CDR3 region has the DNA TGTGCCAGCAGCGCTACAGGACGACAGCCCCAGCATTTT.

This rearrangement joins TRBV10-3 to TRBJ2-1; the match to TRBD2 covers 14 bases. The CDR3 consists of 14 residues. The J segment lost 7 bases and the V segment lost 6 bases, leaving 2 bases of the junction unmatched. Germline V gives CDR1 ENHRY, CDR2 SYGVKD. The CDR3, as DNA: TGTGCCATCAGGACTAGCGGGAGGGTTAATGAGCAGTTCTTC. Its protein product is CAIRTSGRVNEQFF.

The rearrangement links TRBV2 to TRBJ2-5; D uncertain. Trimming cost V 5 bases and J 8 bases, with 6 bases left between them. Germline V CDR1 and CDR2: SNHLY, FYNNEI. The CDR3 consists of 10 residues. Here the CDR3 reads CASSLITQYF. As DNA, the CDR3 is TGTGCCAGCAGTCTAATTACCCAGTACTTC. Full variable domain (missing parts from reference TRBV2 and TRBJ2-5): EPEVTQTPSHQVTQMGQEVILRCVPISNHLYFYWYRQILGQKVEFLVSFYNNEISEKSEIFDDQFSVERPDGSNFTLKIRSTKLEDSAMYFCASSLITQYFGPGTRLLVL.

The V call is TRBV6-1, the J call TRBJ1-1; D call uncertain. Germline CDR1 MNHNS, CDR2 SASEGT. This CDR3 spans 13 amino acids. Trimming cost V 2 bases and J 0 bases, with 4 bases left between them. CDR3 sequence (DNA): TGTGCCAGCAGTGAACCCGTGAACACTGAAGCTTTCTTT. Its translation is CASSEPVNTEAFF.

J is TRBJ2-3 and V is TRBV19; 9 bases match TRBD1. Losses at the gene ends were 3 bases for V and 4 bases for J; bases not matched to a gene: 5. Germline assignment: CDR1 LNHDA and CDR2 SQIVND (reference sequence). There are 15 residues in the CDR3. CDR3 in DNA: TGTGCCAGTAGTATCCGACAGGGGGAGTCAGATACGCAGTATTTT. It codes for CASSIRQGESDTQYF.

This chain links TRBV19 with TRBJ1-1, with D possibly matching TRBD1 (6 bases). This CDR3 is 14 amino acids long. V lost 7 bases, J lost 0 bases, and 12 bases lay in between. Germline values: CDR1 LNHDA, CDR2 SQIVND (reference sequence). The CDR3 DNA is TGTGCCAGTAAACACAGGGAGATGAACACTGAAGCTTTCTTT. Translated, it gives CASKHREMNTEAFF.

The chain links TRBV19 to TRBJ2-1; D is perhaps TRBD1 (5 bases). The CDR3 extends over 14 amino acids. Trimming removed 1 base from V and 7 bases from J, with 11 bases in between. The germline CDR1 and CDR2 sequences are LNHDA and SQIVND (reference sequence). The CDR3 DNA reads TGTGCCAGTAGTATAGCCCTCAAGGGGAATGAGCAGTTCTTC. This gives the protein CASSIALKGNEQFF.

CDR3 bases: TGTGCCAGCTCACGGTACAGGGCCAACAATGAGCAGTTCTTC. It yields the protein CASSRYRANNEQFF. The chain links TRBV27 to TRBJ2-1; D is possibly TRBD1 (6 bases). The CDR3 consists of 14 residues. Trimming left V 8 bases short and J 5 bases short, with 16 bases between. Germline V CDR1 and CDR2: MNHEY, SMNVEV (reference sequence).

This clone was detected once. The chain carries TRBV7-9 and TRBJ1-5, with 8 bases that match TRBD1. V shed 4 bases, J shed 2 bases, and the junction held 13 bases outside the gene matches. CDR3 length equals 18 residues. The V gene's germline CDR1 is SEHNR and CDR2 FQNEAQ (reference sequence). The DNA of the CDR3 is TGTGCCAGCAGCTCCACTAATGGGACAGGCTTGGGCAATCAGCCCCAGCATTTT. Translated, it gives CASSSTNGTGLGNQPQHF. Variable domain in full (rest from reference TRBV7-9 and TRBJ1-5): DTGVSQNPRHKITKRGQNVTFRCDPISEHNRLYWYRQTLGQGPEFLTYFQNEAQLEKSRLLSDRFSAERPKGSFSTLEIQRTEQGDSAMYLCASSSTNGTGLGNQPQHFGDGTRLSIL.

This sequence joins TRBV6-5 and TRBJ1-2; 8 positions agree with TRBD1. This CDR3 has 15 amino acids. The V and J ends lost 7 bases and 3 bases, in that order; junction bases with no gene match: 10. Germline assignment: CDR1 MNHEY and CDR2 SVGAGI. The CDR3 region is CASKGDTGGYYGYTF. In DNA form, the CDR3 reads TGTGCCAGCAAAGGGGACACAGGGGGTTACTATGGCTACACCTTC.

The chain uses TRBV9 and TRBJ2-7; 11 nucleotides agree with TRBD2. This CDR3 is 17 amino acids long. From germline, CDR1 is SGDLS and CDR2 YYNGEE. With V trimmed by 4 bases and J by 5 bases, 14 bases remained unmatched. Written as DNA, the CDR3 is TGTGCCAGCAGCCAATCCCCGACTAGCGGGAACGGGGACGAGCAGTACTTC. Protein sequence: CASSQSPTSGNGDEQYF.

The V and J genes are TRBV19 and TRBJ2-3; 9 bases align to TRBD2. CDR1 is LNHDA, CDR2 SQIVND, per germline (reference sequence). The CDR3 contains 15 residues. With 3 bases clipped from V and 5 bases from J, the junction kept 6 bases outside the gene matches. CDR3 in amino acids: CASSISAGGLDTQYF. DNA for the CDR3: TGTGCCAGTAGTATCTCTGCGGGAGGGTTAGATACGCAGTATTTT.

This clone was observed once. V and J are TRBV19 and TRBJ2-1; D is perhaps TRBD2 (6 bases). CDR1 and CDR2 from the germline V gene are LNHDA and SQIVND (reference sequence). V lost 3 bases and J lost 0, with 21 bases in between. The CDR3 runs 19 residues. The CDR3 spells CASSMGLALTMSSYNEQFF. As DNA, the CDR3 is TGTGCCAGTAGTATGGGTCTAGCGCTAACCATGAGCTCCTACAATGAGCAGTTCTTC.

The rearrangement uses TRBV7-2 and TRBJ1-4, with D unclear. Trimming shortened V by 1 base and J by 8 bases, and 11 bases separated the two germline ends. Germline values: CDR1 SGHTA, CDR2 FQGNSA. The CDR3 covers 14 residues. In DNA, the CDR3 is TGTGCCAGCAGCTTAGGGCTTTCCGGGGAAAAACTGTTTTTT. Its protein product is CASSLGLSGEKLFF.

The CDR3 DNA follows: TGTGCCAGTAGCTATGGGAAAGCGGGACAGGGGGTTTTTACTCCCTACAATGAGCAGTTCTTC. Translation gives CASSYGKAGQGVFTPYNEQFF. The chain carries TRBV19 and TRBJ2-1, with 11 bases identical to TRBD1. The CDR3 covers 21 residues. Trimming cost V 6 bases and J 2 bases; bases outside gene matches: 21. Germline CDR1 reads LNHDA; CDR2 reads SQIVND (reference sequence).

CDR3 protein: CAIQGAGTEAFF. The CDR3 DNA follows: TGTGCCATACAGGGGGCAGGAACTGAAGCTTTCTTT. V is TRBV6-5 and J is TRBJ1-1, with 9 bases lining up with TRBD1. Germline loops: CDR1 MNHEY, CDR2 SVGAGI. This CDR3 has 12 amino acids. After removal of 10 bases from V and 5 bases from J, the junction contained 5 bases not matched to a gene.

The chain combines TRBV15 with TRBJ1-1; TRBD1 matches 9 bases. The CDR3 loop spans 14 amino acids. Looked up from germline, CDR1 is LNHNV and CDR2 is YYDKDF (reference sequence). V lost 5 bases, J lost 11 bases, and 12 bases stayed unmatched. The CDR3 spells CATSLKAAGTGAFF. Here the CDR3 DNA reads TGTGCCACCAGCCTTAAAGCCGCCGGGACAGGGGCTTTCTTT.